This T cell receptor beta chain stems from a study of T-cell memory formation after mild COVID-19. About the study: The TCR clusters were mostly specific to one donor.

TCRdb processed the 5' RACE reads anew with MiXCR; each CDR3 protein has one entry. The table includes 200,000 to 300,000 distinct CDR3 sequences, roughly 10% detected once. Germline V gene sequence: CDR1 MNHEY, CDR2 SVGAGI. The CDR3 has 18 residues. V gave up 0 bases and J gave up 5 bases; unmatched junction bases: 11. Findings and caveats of the study: Cross-reactive memory apparently joined, as some responding clones appeared in pre-infection memory.

This clonotype was counted only a few times. No antigen is known for it. This clonotype originated in a man younger than 30 who had mild COVID-19 (a few samples of this study predate the infection). Cell type and time point are not known. Sequencing was carried out using PBMCs or a T cell subset sorted from them (not recorded which). J is TRBJ2-2 and V is TRBV6-5; 8 bases match TRBD1. The chain's CDR3 is CASSYSSGRGPSTGELFF. The CDR3 nucleotides are TGTGCCAGCAGTTACTCGAGCGGCAGGGGGCCCTCAACCGGGGAGCTGTTTTTT.